The 26 T cell receptor beta chains below were found in one sample sequenced in a study of neurological immune-mediated disorders. TCRdb re-called the 5' RACE reads with MiXCR, one entry per CDR3 protein. The data contain approximately 86,000 distinct CDR3 sequences, approximately 2.8% of them singletons. Sequences were obtained from PBMCs. The receptors derive from a woman aged 25 to 39 with multiple sclerosis.

Ten or more counts support this clonotype. The chain joins TRBV4-3 to TRBJ2-2; 11 nucleotides match TRBD2. Per the germline V gene, CDR1 is LGHNA and CDR2 is YSLEER. Trimming at V came to 2 bases and at J to 3 bases, leaving 5 bases not matched to a gene. CDR3 length: 17 amino acids. The CDR3 is CASSQLAGGLDTGELFF. CDR3 DNA sequence: TGCGCCAGCAGCCAATTAGCGGGAGGGCTGGACACCGGGGAGCTGTTTTTT.

This clonotype has a count of ten or more. CDR3 sequence: CSASPAGTDTQYF. The CDR3 nucleotides read TGCAGTGCTAGTCCAGCGGGAACAGATACGCAGTATTTT. The chain joins TRBV20-1 to TRBJ2-3; 7 nucleotides match TRBD2. Germline CDR1 and CDR2: DFQATT and SNEGSKA (reference sequence). There are 13 residues in the CDR3. After removal of 3 bases from V and 3 bases from J, the junction contained 3 bases not matched to a gene.

This clonotype appeared many times. The chain is built from TRBV12-3 or TRBV12-4 and TRBJ2-7; TRBD1 might be the D (5 bases). V lost 6 bases and J lost 7, with 13 bases in between. The CDR3 has 12 amino acids. CDR3 nucleotide sequence: TGTGCCAGCAGCTTAAACAGGCAAGAGCAGTACTTC. Protein product: CASSLNRQEQYF.

Many counts were recorded for this clonotype. The chain recombines TRBV29-1 with TRBJ1-1; D remains ambiguous. V gave up 7 bases and J gave up 1 base, with 13 bases separating them. The CDR3 totals 13 residues. Germline assignment: CDR1 SQVTM and CDR2 ANQGSEA. The CDR3 region is CSGSLLENTEAFF. The DNA of the CDR3 is TGCAGCGGCTCCCTTTTGGAGAACACTGAAGCTTTCTTT.

This clonotype was detected many times. This sequence joins TRBV29-1 and TRBJ2-1, with D possibly matching TRBD2 (6 bases). The CDR3 runs to 16 residues. V lost 5 bases, J lost 0 bases, and 17 bases lay in between. From germline, CDR1 is SQVTM and CDR2 ANQGSEA. CDR3 nucleotides: TGCAGCGTTAGTTTACGGGACTTCAGCTCCTACAATGAGCAGTTCTTC. Amino acids: CSVSLRDFSSYNEQFF.

This clonotype was observed at least ten times. The chain uses TRBV7-9 and TRBJ1-1, with D unclear. This CDR3 comprises 12 residues. Germline V gives CDR1 SEHNR, CDR2 FQNEAQ (reference sequence). Between the trimmed V and J ends, which lost 5 bases and 4 bases, there was a span of 8 bases. The CDR3 here is CASSRGRTEAFF. In nucleotides, the CDR3 is TGTGCCAGCAGCCGCGGCCGCACTGAAGCTTTCTTT.

This clonotype was picked up many times. The DNA of the CDR3 is TGCAGTGCTAGACCTCTGGGGCTAGCGGTAACCGGGGAGCTGTTTTTT. Encoded protein: CSARPLGLAVTGELFF. The chain has TRBV20-1 and TRBJ2-2; 7 bases are shared with TRBD2. Germline V lookup: CDR1 DFQATT, CDR2 SNEGSKA (reference sequence). V dropped 2 bases and J dropped 5; count of bases not matched to a gene: 11. This CDR3 region has 16 residues.

The sample holds many counts of this clonotype. The CDR3 spells CASSGNRWNTGELFF. CDR3 sequence (DNA): TGTGCCAGCAGCGGAAACAGGTGGAACACCGGGGAGCTGTTTTTT. The V and J genes are TRBV9 and TRBJ2-2; a weak D match, TRBD1 (5 bases). Germline V lookup: CDR1 SGDLS, CDR2 YYNGEE. The CDR3 runs to 15 residues. Trimming took 3 bases from V and 1 from J, leaving 10 bases between them.

This clonotype showed up many times. The gene calls are TRBV11-2 and TRBJ2-7, with 7 bases fitting TRBD1. This CDR3 contains 18 residues. In germline, CDR1 is SGHAT, CDR2 FQNNGV. J lost 3 bases, V lost 5 bases, and 19 bases had no gene match. Written as DNA, the CDR3 is TGTGCCAGCAGCCCCGCTGCCCAAGGGACAGCCACCTTCTACGAGCAGTACTTC. Its translation: CASSPAAQGTATFYEQYF. Together with reference TRBV11-2 and TRBJ2-7, the CDR3 gives the full variable domain: EAGVAQSPRYKIIEKRQSVAFWCNPISGHATLYWYQQILGQGPKLLIQFQNNGVVDDSQLPKDRFSAERLKGVDSTLKIQPAKLEDSAVYLCASSPAAQGTATFYEQYFGPGTRLTVT.

This clonotype was counted ten times or more. The chain has TRBV14 and TRBJ2-7; D gene unclear. Germline loops: CDR1 SGHDN, CDR2 FVKESK. This CDR3 is built from 15 residues. V dropped 4 bases and J dropped 3 bases, with 16 bases sitting between them. The CDR3 here is CASSPIGVGSYEQYF. The CDR3 DNA reads TGTGCCAGCAGCCCGATTGGTGTCGGAAGCTACGAGCAGTACTTC.

In its sample, this clonotype was seen a few times. The chain combines TRBV6-5 with TRBJ2-7; tentative D call: TRBD1 (5 bases). V lost 0 bases, J lost 2 bases, and 8 bases lay in between. This CDR3 region has 14 residues. Looked up from germline, CDR1 is MNHEY and CDR2 is SVGAGI. CDR3 nucleotides: TGTGCCAGCAGTTACTCGGCAGGGACCTACGAGCAGTACTTC. It translates to CASSYSAGTYEQYF.

In its sample, this clonotype was seen many times. J is TRBJ2-1 and V is TRBV24-1, with TRBD2 matching 10 bases. This CDR3 has 16 residues. Germline-derived CDR1 and CDR2 are KGHDR and SFDVKD. Unmatched junction bases numbered 5, after V lost 0 bases and J lost 7 bases. CDR3 sequence: CATSDLASGRQNEQFF. DNA of the CDR3: TGTGCCACCAGTGATTTGGCTAGCGGGAGACAGAATGAGCAGTTCTTC.

This clonotype was counted many times. The rearrangement links TRBV10-3 to TRBJ1-1; a possible D gene is TRBD1 (5 bases). The V gene's germline CDR1 is ENHRY and CDR2 SYGVKD. V was clipped by 7 bases and J by 1 base, with 10 bases between them. The CDR3 spans 13 residues. In DNA, the CDR3 is TGTGCCATCACCATGGACACGAACACTGAAGCTTTCTTT. Its protein is CAITMDTNTEAFF.

This clonotype was counted ten times or more. The chain couples TRBV27 to TRBJ2-1; D uncertain. From germline, CDR1 is MNHEY and CDR2 SMNVEV (reference sequence). The germline V and J ends were trimmed by 3 bases and 1 base, with 7 bases remaining between them. This CDR3 contains 14 residues. CDR3 coding DNA: TGTGCCAGCAGTTTTCTAGAGTCCTACAATGAGCAGTTCTTC. It yields the protein CASSFLESYNEQFF.

This clonotype has a count of ten or more. The genes are TRBV7-9 and TRBJ2-3; D not certain. Looked up from germline, CDR1 is SEHNR and CDR2 is FQNEAQ (reference sequence). V was pared by 3 bases and J by 0 bases, with 10 bases between. The CDR3 has 15 amino acids. This CDR3 is CASSLGFGSTDTQYF. The CDR3 region has the DNA TGTGCCAGCAGCTTGGGATTCGGGAGCACAGATACGCAGTATTTT. Using reference TRBV7-9 and TRBJ2-3 for the parts outside the CDR3, the full variable domain is DTGVSQNPRHKITKRGQNVTFRCDPISEHNRLYWYRQTLGQGPEFLTYFQNEAQLEKSRLLSDRFSAERPKGSFSTLEIQRTEQGDSAMYLCASSLGFGSTDTQYFGPGTRLTVL.

This clonotype occurred many times. This rearrangement joins TRBV20-1 to TRBJ2-5; D is uncertain. Trimming left V 0 bases short and J 4 bases short, with 9 bases between. CDR3 length: 13 residues. Germline V gene lookup returns CDR1 DFQATT and CDR2 SNEGSKA (reference sequence). The DNA of the CDR3 is TGCAGTGCTAGAGATTGGATTCGAGAGACCCAGTACTTC. It yields the protein CSARDWIRETQYF.

There are many counts of this clonotype. The chain combines TRBV20-1 with TRBJ2-7, with D possibly matching TRBD1 (5 bases). The CDR3 extends over 13 amino acids. Deletions cut 5 bases from V and 5 bases from J, with 16 bases between. Germline assignment: CDR1 DFQATT and CDR2 SNEGSKA (reference sequence). The CDR3 is CSAFKTDSDEQYF. DNA for the CDR3: TGCAGTGCTTTCAAGACAGATTCCGACGAGCAGTACTTC.

This clonotype was detected many times. V and J are TRBV11-2 and TRBJ2-1, with 9 bases identical to TRBD2. J was trimmed by 7 bases and V by 0 bases; bases with no gene match: 7. The CDR3 extends over 16 amino acids. Germline V lookup: CDR1 SGHAT, CDR2 FQNNGV. Here the CDR3 DNA reads TGTGCCAGCAGCTTAGATGCGGGAGGGCCGTGGAATGAGCAGTTCTTC. Translating it yields CASSLDAGGPWNEQFF.

There are many counts of this clonotype. The CDR3 DNA reads as TGTGCCTGGAGTACCACGAACACCGGGGAGCTGTTTTTT. Translated: CAWSTTNTGELFF. V is TRBV30 and J is TRBJ2-2; no clear D. The CDR3 runs 13 residues. V lost 2 bases and J 0 bases, leaving 4 bases between the germline ends. The germline gives CDR1 GTSNPN, CDR2 SVGIG (reference sequence). Full variable domain (missing parts from reference TRBV30 and TRBJ2-2): SQTIHQWPATLVQPVGSPLSLECTVEGTSNPNLYWYRQAAGRGLQLLFYSVGIGQISSEVPQNLSASRPQDRQFILSSKKLLLSDSGFYLCAWSTTNTGELFFGEGSRLTVL.

This clonotype has ten or more counts. V gene TRBV28 combines with J gene TRBJ1-2; D is perhaps TRBD1 (5 bases). CDR1 is MDHEN, CDR2 SYDVKM, per germline. The CDR3 covers 14 residues. V was cut by 8 bases and J by 8 bases, with 21 bases left in between. CDR3 bases: TGTGCCAGCCGCCCTTGGGCAGGGATAACAGGCTACACCTTC. Translation gives CASRPWAGITGYTF.

At least ten counts were recorded for this clonotype. CDR3 sequence reads: CSASRQGELLHYEQYF. As DNA, the CDR3 is TGCAGTGCTTCTAGACAGGGGGAATTGTTACACTACGAGCAGTACTTC. The genes are TRBV20-1 and TRBJ2-7, with 9 bases identical to TRBD1. Per germline, CDR1 DFQATT and CDR2 SNEGSKA (reference sequence). The trim removed 5 bases at V and 3 bases at J, leaving 14 bases unmatched. There are 16 residues in the CDR3.

About this clonotype: Mismatch with germline at one junction end may stem from a read error. The gene calls are TRBV7-9 and TRBJ1-1; D is perhaps TRBD1 (6 bases). The CDR3 contains 12 residues. Looked up from germline, CDR1 is SEHNR and CDR2 is FQNEAQ (reference sequence). The CDR3 region has the DNA TGTGACAGCAGCAGAGGGGGGACTGAAGCTTTCTTT. The encoded protein is CDSSRGGTEAFF.

This clonotype was seen at least ten times. The V and J genes are TRBV18 and TRBJ2-5; 11 bases match TRBD1. The CDR3 sequence is 15 residues long. Trimming removed 2 bases from V and 3 bases from J; junction bases left unmatched: 2. Germline V gene data show CDR1 as KGHSH and CDR2 as LQKENI. CDR3 region: CASSPGTGGEETQYF. DNA for the CDR3: TGTGCCAGCTCACCAGGGACAGGGGGAGAAGAGACCCAGTACTTC. The variable domain in full, with the rest retrieved from reference TRBV18 and TRBJ2-5, is NAGVMQNPRHLVRRRGQEARLRCSPMKGHSHVYWYRQLPEEGLKFMVYLQKENIIDESGMPKERFSAEFPKEGPSILRIQQVVRGDSAAYFCASSPGTGGEETQYFGPGTRLLVL.

This clonotype was seen many times. The rearrangement uses TRBV20-1 and TRBJ2-3, with 10 positions matching TRBD2. The V gene end was trimmed by 6 bases and the J gene end by 14 bases; junction bases not matched to a gene: 8. This CDR3 contains 11 residues. CDR1 is DFQATT, CDR2 SNEGSKA, per germline (reference sequence). CDR3 coding DNA: TGCAGTGCATCTAGCGGGAGTGTACGGTATTTT. Amino acids: CSASSGSVRYF.

This clonotype was counted ten times or more. The chain couples TRBV11-3 to TRBJ2-3, with a possible D match to TRBD1 (5 bases). Germline V gene sequence: CDR1 SGHNT, CDR2 YENEEA. The CDR3 has 13 amino acids. V was cut by 5 bases and J by 3 bases, with 9 bases left in between. CDR3 residues: CASSPPGTDTQYF. The CDR3 DNA is TGTGCCAGCAGCCCCCCAGGGACAGATACGCAGTATTTT.

This clonotype was seen at least ten times. The rearrangement joins TRBV20-1 to TRBJ2-3, with 7 bases aligning to TRBD2. The CDR3 spans 14 residues. Unmatched junction bases numbered 3, after V lost 3 bases and J lost 0 bases. CDR1 is DFQATT, CDR2 SNEGSKA, per germline (reference sequence). CDR3 sequence (DNA): TGCAGTGCTAGTCCAGCGGGGAGCACAGATACGCAGTATTTT. Amino acids: CSASPAGSTDTQYF.